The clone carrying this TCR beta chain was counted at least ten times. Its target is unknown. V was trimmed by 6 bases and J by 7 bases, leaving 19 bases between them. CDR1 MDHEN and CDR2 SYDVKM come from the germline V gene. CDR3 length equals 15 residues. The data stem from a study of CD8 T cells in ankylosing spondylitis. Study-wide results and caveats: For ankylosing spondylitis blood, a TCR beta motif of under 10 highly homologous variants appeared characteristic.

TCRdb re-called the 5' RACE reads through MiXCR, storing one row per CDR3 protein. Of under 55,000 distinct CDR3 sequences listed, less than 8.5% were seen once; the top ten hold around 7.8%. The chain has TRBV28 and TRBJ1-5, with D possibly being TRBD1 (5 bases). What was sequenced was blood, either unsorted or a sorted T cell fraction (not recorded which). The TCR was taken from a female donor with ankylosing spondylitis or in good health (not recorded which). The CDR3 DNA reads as TGTGCCAGCAGGGCTCTGACGGGGTCAGGGCAGCCCCAGCATTTT. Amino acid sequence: CASRALTGSGQPQHF. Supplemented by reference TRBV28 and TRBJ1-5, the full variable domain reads DVKVTQSSRYLVKRTGEKVFLECVQDMDHENMFWYRQDPGLGLRLIYFSYDVKMKEKGDIPEGYSVSREKKERFSLILESASTNQTSMYLCASRALTGSGQPQHFGDGTRLSIL.